This T cell receptor (beta chain) appears in the sequencing data of a study of human versus mouse CDR3 diversity and MHC coevolution. Study overall: Reportedly, immunoSEQ detects one in 200,000 T cells with minimized PCR bias.

Regarding the study as a whole: Humans had the largest estimated TCR beta repertoire, about 1.5 million clonotypes.

To note about this clone: The antigen is unknown.

The CDR3 length is 13 residues. Trimming at V came to 6 bases and at J to 3 bases, leaving 4 bases not matched to a gene. Germline V gene lookup returns CDR1 MNHEY and CDR2 SVGAGI. Sequenced by immunoSEQ multiplex PCR; TCRdb stores in-frame clones only, minus some. The sample has more than 55,000 clones, over 90% seen once. J is TRBJ2-7 and V is TRBV6-5, with 8 bases aligning to TRBD1. This TCR came from a person aged 55 to 70 in good health. The sequenced sample was naive CD4+ T cells from blood. Indicated subset: CD45RO-negative CD62L-positive naive CD4 T cells. This CDR3 is CASRTGQGYEQYF. The CDR3 DNA reads as TGTGCCAGCAGAACCGGACAGGGCTACGAGCAGTACTTC.